The 21 T cell receptor beta chains listed next were all sequenced from one sample in a study of blood T cell dynamics during melanoma immunotherapy. Sequencing was performed with immunoSEQ multiplex PCR; in TCRdb, only in-frame clones are kept and a portion is missing. The table lists roughly 240 clones, approximately 81% of them singletons. Time point noted: week 3, after first cycle of checkpoint inhibitor. The specimen comprised cell-free DNA from blood, sampled from a patient treated with checkpoint blockade. The receptors stem from a human donor with melanoma.

The genes are TRBV7-2 and TRBJ1-2, with a weak D call TRBD1 (6 bases). CDR3 length: 14 residues. The V gene's germline CDR1 is SGHTA and CDR2 FQGNSA. V lost 6 bases and J lost 4, with 15 bases in between. The CDR3 DNA follows: TGTGCCAGCAGGAGACTGACAGGATTCTATGGCTACACCTTC. Translated: CASRRLTGFYGYTF.

V and J are TRBV4-2 and TRBJ1-5, with D possibly TRBD1 on 5 matching bases. Germline CDR1 LGHNA, CDR2 YNFKEQ. Trimming left V 0 bases short and J 7 bases short, with 13 bases between. CDR3 length: 15 residues. CDR3 sequence reads: CASSQEPGSVQPQHF. CDR3 DNA sequence: TGTGCCAGCAGCCAAGAGCCAGGGTCAGTGCAGCCCCAGCATTTT.

The chain employs TRBV19 and TRBJ1-6, with D possibly being TRBD1 (5 bases). CDR3 length: 19 residues. Germline lookup yields CDR1 LNHDA and CDR2 SQIVND (reference sequence). The V gene lost 4 bases and the J gene lost 0 bases, with 19 bases spanning the gap. The CDR3 DNA follows: TGTGCCAGTAGTAAACGATGGGACGTCTCCCTCTCCTATAATTCACCCCTCCACTTT. Its translation is CASSKRWDVSLSYNSPLHF.

The chain uses TRBV5-1 and TRBJ2-3; no firm D call. V was clipped by 1 base and J by 4 bases, with 10 bases between them. The length of the CDR3 is 14 residues. CDR1 SGHRS and CDR2 YFSETQ come from the germline V gene. CDR3 region: CASSLLGPADTQYF. DNA of the CDR3: TGCGCCAGCAGCTTGCTAGGGCCAGCAGATACGCAGTATTTT. The full variable domain, with the rest looked up from reference TRBV5-1 and TRBJ2-3, is KAGVTQTPRYLIKTRGQQVTLSCSPISGHRSVSWYQQTPGQGLQFLFEYFSETQRNKGNFPGRFSGRQFSNSRSEMNVSTLELGDSALYLCASSLLGPADTQYFGPGTRLTVL.

J is TRBJ2-7 and V is TRBV5-4, with D perhaps assigned TRBD1 or TRBD2 (5 bases each). The CDR3 loop spans 15 amino acids. V lost 4 bases and J lost 5, with 19 bases in between. Germline CDR1 and CDR2: SGHNT and YYREEE (reference sequence). The CDR3 region is CASSRPGTASHEQYF. The CDR3 DNA follows: TGTGCCAGCAGCAGGCCCGGGACCGCATCCCACGAGCAGTACTTC. Looking up the rest from reference TRBV5-4 and TRBJ2-7 gives the full variable domain: ETGVTQSPTHLIKTRGQQVTLRCSSQSGHNTVSWYQQALGQGPQFIFQYYREEENGRGNFPPRFSGLQFPNYSSELNVNALELDDSALYLCASSRPGTASHEQYFGPGTRLTVT.

This clone was counted once. The chain has TRBV2 and TRBJ1-2, with 9 positions matching TRBD1. The CDR3 covers 16 residues. The V gene's germline CDR1 is SNHLY and CDR2 FYNNEI. Trimming at V came to 1 base and at J to 4 bases, leaving 7 bases not matched to a gene. The CDR3 nucleotides are TGTGCCAGCAGTGAAGGGGCGGGACAGGGTGGCTATGGCTACACCTTC. Encoded protein: CASSEGAGQGGYGYTF.

V gene TRBV4-1 combines with J gene TRBJ1-3; the D is unclear. Germline values: CDR1 MGHRA, CDR2 YSYEKL. The CDR3 consists of 12 residues. The germline V and J ends were trimmed by 4 bases and 7 bases, with 8 bases remaining between them. This chain's CDR3 is CASSPTRNTIYF. The CDR3 nucleotides are TGCGCCAGCAGCCCGACGAGGAACACCATATATTTT.

This clone was detected only once. The rearrangement uses TRBV27 and TRBJ2-7; D may match TRBD1 or TRBD2 (6 bases each). V was clipped by 3 bases and J by 3 bases, with 12 bases between them. This CDR3 region has 14 residues. Germline values: CDR1 MNHEY, CDR2 SMNVEV (reference sequence). The CDR3 nucleotides are TGTGCCAGCAGTTTTGGGGGGCGCGTCTACGAGCAGTACTTC. Translating gives CASSFGGRVYEQYF.

CDR3 nucleotides: TGTGCCAGCAGCTTAGCTAGGGGCGCAAGCTATGGCTACACCTTC. Translating gives CASSLARGASYGYTF. This rearrangement joins TRBV7-9 to TRBJ1-2; a possible D gene is TRBD1 (5 bases). This CDR3 is built from 15 residues. Between the trimmed V and J ends, which lost 0 bases and 4 bases, there was a span of 12 bases. Germline lookup yields CDR1 SEHNR and CDR2 FQNEAQ (reference sequence).

This clone came up once. V and J are TRBV7-8 and TRBJ2-3; TRBD2 agrees at 8 bases. CDR3 length: 14 residues. V dropped 4 bases and J dropped 2; count of bases not matched to a gene: 2. The germline V gene encodes CDR1 SGHVS and CDR2 FQNEAQ. The CDR3 bases are TGTGCCAGCAGCTATAGCGGGAACACAGATACGCAGTATTTT. Its protein product is CASSYSGNTDTQYF.

The rearrangement joins TRBV14 to TRBJ1-1; D is undetermined. Germline CDR1 and CDR2: SGHDN and FVKESK. The CDR3 length is 13 residues. Trimming took off 4 bases at V and 0 bases at J, with 6 bases between the two ends. The CDR3 nucleotides are TGTGCCAGCAGCCCGCAGTTGAACACTGAAGCTTTCTTT. Translated, it gives CASSPQLNTEAFF.

The chain employs TRBV5-1 and TRBJ1-3; TRBD1 matches at 8 bases. The CDR3 consists of 14 residues. The trim removed 3 bases at V and 3 bases at J, leaving 2 bases unmatched. Germline V CDR1 and CDR2: SGHRS, YFSETQ. CDR3 nucleotides: TGCGCCAGCAGCTGGACAGGGAGTGGAAACACCATATATTTT. Translating it yields CASSWTGSGNTIYF.

V and J are TRBV9 and TRBJ2-1; TRBD2 is a possible D gene (5 bases). The CDR3 consists of 16 residues. Germline CDR1 and CDR2: SGDLS and YYNGEE. V shed 0 bases and J shed 3 bases, with 13 bases lying between them. CDR3 region: CASSVGRADDYNEQFF. Written as DNA, the CDR3 is TGTGCCAGCAGCGTAGGGCGGGCAGACGACTACAATGAGCAGTTCTTC.

This rearrangement joins TRBV19 to TRBJ1-1; D may be TRBD1 (5 bases). Germline V gives CDR1 LNHDA, CDR2 SQIVND (reference sequence). The CDR3 has 12 residues. The V end was cut by 7 bases, the J end by 3 bases, with 9 bases between. The CDR3 DNA reads as TGTGCCAGTAAACAGGCCTACACTGAAGCTTTCTTT. Its protein is CASKQAYTEAFF.

The gene calls are TRBV4-2 and TRBJ1-1, with a weak D call TRBD1 (5 bases). Germline V gene lookup returns CDR1 LGHNA and CDR2 YNFKEQ. CDR3 length equals 16 residues. The V end lost 0 bases, the J end lost 3 bases, and 14 bases lay between the germline ends. CDR3 DNA: TGTGCCAGCAGCCAAGATCCGGCGCAGGGAGACACTGAAGCTTTCTTT. It translates to CASSQDPAQGDTEAFF.

DNA for the CDR3: TGTGCCAGCAGCTTAGGGGTGACAGCGGGAAACACCATATATTTT. Amino acid sequence: CASSLGVTAGNTIYF. The chain joins TRBV11-2 to TRBJ1-3; perhaps TRBD1 as D (5 bases). The CDR3 is 15 residues long. With 1 base removed from V and 4 bases from J, the gap between germline ends came to 11 bases. Looked up from germline, CDR1 is SGHAT and CDR2 is FQNNGV.

Concerning this clone itself: An end of the junction differs from the germline gene, which may be a read error. The CDR3 reads CAWSAGTAQNIQYF. CDR3 nucleotide sequence: TGTGCCTGGAGTGCCGGGACAGCCCAAAACATTCAGTACTTC. The V gene is TRBV30, the J gene TRBJ2-4, with 7 nucleotides matching TRBD1. Germline loops: CDR1 GTSNPN, CDR2 SVGIG (reference sequence). The CDR3 runs to 14 residues.

This clone has just a few counts. The V gene is TRBV5-1, the J gene TRBJ1-6, with 7 bases aligning to TRBD1. CDR3 length: 14 residues. Germline values: CDR1 SGHRS, CDR2 YFSETQ. Unmatched junction bases numbered 2, after V lost 2 bases and J lost 6 bases. CDR3 region: CASSLQGSNSPLHF. The CDR3 DNA reads TGCGCCAGCAGCTTACAGGGGAGTAATTCACCCCTCCACTTT.

This chain links TRBV7-6 with TRBJ1-4; possibly TRBD1 for D (5 bases). CDR1 and CDR2 from the germline V gene are SGHVS and FNYEAQ. Trimming removed 5 bases from V and 6 bases from J, with 19 bases in between. The CDR3 spans 16 residues. This CDR3 is CASSPQGAPNYEKLFF. The DNA for the CDR3 is TGTGCCAGCAGCCCCCAGGGCGCCCCGAATTATGAAAAACTGTTTTTT.

This clone came up once. V gene TRBV7-3 combines with J gene TRBJ1-2; possibly TRBD1 for D (5 bases). The germline V and J ends were trimmed by 5 bases and 0 bases, with 13 bases remaining between them. CDR1 is SGHTA and CDR2 is FQGTGA in the germline V gene. The CDR3 totals 15 residues. The CDR3 protein is CASSIGTEANYGYTF. In DNA form, the CDR3 reads TGTGCCAGCAGCATAGGGACCGAAGCTAACTATGGCTACACCTTC.

The rearrangement links TRBV4-1 to TRBJ1-5, with a weak D call TRBD1 (5 bases). Germline CDR1 is MGHRA and CDR2 is YSYEKL. The CDR3 sequence is 15 residues long. The V end was cut by 2 bases, the J end by 6 bases, with 14 bases between. The CDR3 loop reads CASSQSQGGIQPQHF. The CDR3 DNA sequence: TGCGCCAGCAGCCAATCTCAGGGTGGGATTCAGCCCCAGCATTTT.